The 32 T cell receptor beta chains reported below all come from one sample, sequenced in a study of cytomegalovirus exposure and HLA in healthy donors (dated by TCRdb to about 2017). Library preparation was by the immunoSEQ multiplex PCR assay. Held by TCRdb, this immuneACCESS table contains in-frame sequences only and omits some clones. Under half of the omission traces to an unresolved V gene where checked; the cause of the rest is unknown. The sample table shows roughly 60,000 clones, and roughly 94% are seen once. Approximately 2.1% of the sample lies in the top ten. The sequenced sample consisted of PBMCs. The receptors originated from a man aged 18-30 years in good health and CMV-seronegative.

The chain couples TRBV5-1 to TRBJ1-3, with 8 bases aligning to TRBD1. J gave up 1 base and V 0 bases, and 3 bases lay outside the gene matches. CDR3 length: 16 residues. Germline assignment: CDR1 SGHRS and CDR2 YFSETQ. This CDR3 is CASSLGGTGSGNTIYF. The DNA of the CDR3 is TGCGCCAGCAGCTTGGGAGGGACAGGTTCTGGAAACACCATATATTTT.

CDR3 protein: CASSLEQNTEAFF. The CDR3 DNA reads as TGCGCCAGCAGCTTGGAACAGAACACTGAAGCTTTCTTT. The genes are TRBV5-1 and TRBJ1-1; no firm D call. Trimming removed 0 bases at V and 1 base at J, with 4 bases between. Germline CDR1 is SGHRS and CDR2 is YFSETQ. The CDR3 runs 13 residues.

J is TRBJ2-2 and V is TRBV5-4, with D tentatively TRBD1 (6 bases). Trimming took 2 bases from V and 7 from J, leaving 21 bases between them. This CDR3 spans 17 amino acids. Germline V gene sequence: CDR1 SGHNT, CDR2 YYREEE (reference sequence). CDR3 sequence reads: CASSFTQGFNFFGELFF. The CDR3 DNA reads TGTGCCAGCAGCTTCACACAGGGATTTAATTTTTTCGGGGAGCTGTTTTTT.

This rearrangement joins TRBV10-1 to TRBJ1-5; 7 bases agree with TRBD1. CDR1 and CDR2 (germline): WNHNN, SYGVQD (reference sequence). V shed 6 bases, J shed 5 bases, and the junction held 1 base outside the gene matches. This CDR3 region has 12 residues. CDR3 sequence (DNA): TGCGCCAGCAGCAGGGGGGATCAGCCCCAGCATTTT. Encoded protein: CASSRGDQPQHF.

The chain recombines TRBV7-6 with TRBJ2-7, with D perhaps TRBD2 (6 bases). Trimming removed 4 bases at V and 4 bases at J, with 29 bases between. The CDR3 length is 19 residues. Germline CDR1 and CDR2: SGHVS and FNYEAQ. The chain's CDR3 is CASSSQIPGPRERSYEQYF. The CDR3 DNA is TGTGCCAGCAGCTCGCAGATCCCGGGACCCCGGGAGCGGAGTTACGAGCAGTACTTC.

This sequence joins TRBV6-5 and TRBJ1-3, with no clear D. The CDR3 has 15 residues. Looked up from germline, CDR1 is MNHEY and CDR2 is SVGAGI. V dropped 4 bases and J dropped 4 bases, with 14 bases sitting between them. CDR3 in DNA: TGTGCCAGCAGTTGGAGACTGCGAGGAGGAAACACCATATATTTT. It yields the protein CASSWRLRGGNTIYF.

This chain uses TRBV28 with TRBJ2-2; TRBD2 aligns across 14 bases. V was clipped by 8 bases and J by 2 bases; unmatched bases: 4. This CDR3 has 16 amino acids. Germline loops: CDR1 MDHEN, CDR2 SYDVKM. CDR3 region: CASVGTSGSNTGELFF. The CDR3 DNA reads TGTGCCAGCGTAGGGACTAGCGGGAGCAACACCGGGGAGCTGTTTTTT.

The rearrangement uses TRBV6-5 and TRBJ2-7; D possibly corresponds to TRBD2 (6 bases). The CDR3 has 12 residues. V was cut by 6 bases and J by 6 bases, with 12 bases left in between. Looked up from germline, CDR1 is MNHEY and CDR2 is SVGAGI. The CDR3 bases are TGTGCCAGCAGCATCGGGAGCACCGAGCAGTACTTC. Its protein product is CASSIGSTEQYF.

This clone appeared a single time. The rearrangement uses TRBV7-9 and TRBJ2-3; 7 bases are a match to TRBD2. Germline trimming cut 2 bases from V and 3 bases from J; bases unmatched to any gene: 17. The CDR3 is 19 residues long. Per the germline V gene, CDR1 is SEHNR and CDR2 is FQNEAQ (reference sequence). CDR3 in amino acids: CASSLKGLRELASTDTQYF. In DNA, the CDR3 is TGTGCCAGCAGCTTAAAAGGACTCAGGGAACTAGCGTCAACAGATACGCAGTATTTT.

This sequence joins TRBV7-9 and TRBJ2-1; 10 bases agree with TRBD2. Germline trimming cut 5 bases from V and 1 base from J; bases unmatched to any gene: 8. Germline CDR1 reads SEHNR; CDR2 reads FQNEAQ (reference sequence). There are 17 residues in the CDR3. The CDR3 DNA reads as TGTGCCAGCAGCCCTCCTAGCGGGAGTGTATCCTACAATGAGCAGTTCTTC. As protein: CASSPPSGSVSYNEQFF.

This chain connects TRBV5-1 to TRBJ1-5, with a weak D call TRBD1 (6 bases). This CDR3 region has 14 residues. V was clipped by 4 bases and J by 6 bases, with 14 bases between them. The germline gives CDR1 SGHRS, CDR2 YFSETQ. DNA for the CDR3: TGCGCCAGCAGCCTTACAGGGTCCTCTCAGCCCCAGCATTTT. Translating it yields CASSLTGSSQPQHF.

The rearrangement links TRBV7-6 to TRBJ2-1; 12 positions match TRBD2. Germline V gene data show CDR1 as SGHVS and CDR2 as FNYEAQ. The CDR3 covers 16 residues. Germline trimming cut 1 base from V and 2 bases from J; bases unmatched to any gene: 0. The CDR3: CASSLGTSGTYNEQFF. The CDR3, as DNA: TGTGCCAGCAGCTTAGGGACTAGCGGGACCTACAATGAGCAGTTCTTC.

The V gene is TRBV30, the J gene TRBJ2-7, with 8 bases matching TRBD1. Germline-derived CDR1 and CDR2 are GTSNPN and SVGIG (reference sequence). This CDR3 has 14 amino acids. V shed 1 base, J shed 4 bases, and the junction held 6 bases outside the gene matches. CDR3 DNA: TGTGCCTGGAGTGCGGGACAGGCGAGGTACGAGCAGTACTTC. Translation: CAWSAGQARYEQYF.

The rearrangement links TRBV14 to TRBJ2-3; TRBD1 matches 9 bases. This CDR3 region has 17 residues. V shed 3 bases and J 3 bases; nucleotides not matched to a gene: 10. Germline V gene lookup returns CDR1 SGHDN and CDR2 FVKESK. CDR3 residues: CASSQIAGTGLTDTQYF. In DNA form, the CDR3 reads TGTGCCAGCAGCCAGATTGCCGGGACAGGGCTTACAGATACGCAGTATTTT.

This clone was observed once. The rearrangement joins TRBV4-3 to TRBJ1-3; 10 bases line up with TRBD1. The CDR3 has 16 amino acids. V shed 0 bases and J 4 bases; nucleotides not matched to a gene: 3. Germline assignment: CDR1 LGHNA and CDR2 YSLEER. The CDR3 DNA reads TGCGCCAGCAGCCAAGAGGGACAGGGGATCGGAAACACCATATATTTT. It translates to CASSQEGQGIGNTIYF.

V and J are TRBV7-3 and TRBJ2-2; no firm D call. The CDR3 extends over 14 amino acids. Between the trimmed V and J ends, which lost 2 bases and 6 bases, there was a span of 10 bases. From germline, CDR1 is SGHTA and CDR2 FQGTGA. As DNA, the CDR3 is TGTGCCAGCAGCTTACTGGCCAGCGCCGGGGAGCTGTTTTTT. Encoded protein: CASSLLASAGELFF. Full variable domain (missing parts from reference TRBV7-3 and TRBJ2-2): GAGVSQTPSNKVTEKGKYVELRCDPISGHTALYWYRQSLGQGPEFLIYFQGTGAADDSGLPNDRFFAVRPEGSVSTLKIQRTERGDSAVYLCASSLLASAGELFFGEGSRLTVL.

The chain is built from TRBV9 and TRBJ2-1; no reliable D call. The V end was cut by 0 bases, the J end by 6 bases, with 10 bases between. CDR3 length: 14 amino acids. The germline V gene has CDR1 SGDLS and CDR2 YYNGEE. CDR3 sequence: CASSVAPSFNEQFF. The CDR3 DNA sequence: TGTGCCAGCAGCGTAGCCCCCAGTTTCAATGAGCAGTTCTTC.

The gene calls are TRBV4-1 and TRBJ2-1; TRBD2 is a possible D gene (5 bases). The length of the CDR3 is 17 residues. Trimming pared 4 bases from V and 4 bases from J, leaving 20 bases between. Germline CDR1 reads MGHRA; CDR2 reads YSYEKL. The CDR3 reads CASSPQDLRRGYNEQFF. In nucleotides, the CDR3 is TGCGCCAGCAGCCCCCAGGATCTACGACGAGGGTACAATGAGCAGTTCTTC.

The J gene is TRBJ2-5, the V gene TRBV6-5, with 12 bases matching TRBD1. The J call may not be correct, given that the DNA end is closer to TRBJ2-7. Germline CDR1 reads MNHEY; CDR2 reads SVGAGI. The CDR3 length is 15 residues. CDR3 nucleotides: TGTGCCAGCAGTTTACTGGGACAGGGGGCTTACGAGCAGTACTTC. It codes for CASSLLGQGAYEQYF.

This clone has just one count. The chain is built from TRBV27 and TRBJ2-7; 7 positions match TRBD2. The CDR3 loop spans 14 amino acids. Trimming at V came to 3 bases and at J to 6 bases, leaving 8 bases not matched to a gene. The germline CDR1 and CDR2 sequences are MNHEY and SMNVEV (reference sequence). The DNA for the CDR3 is TGTGCCAGCAGTTTTGATTTCGCGGGAGTCGAGCAGTACTTC. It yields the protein CASSFDFAGVEQYF.

In DNA, the CDR3 is TGTGCCAGCAGGACGGGGGGGACTAGCGGGAGCCCTGAGCAGTTCTTC. Amino acids: CASRTGGTSGSPEQFF. The V call is TRBV7-2, the J call TRBJ2-1, with 14 bases fitting TRBD2. Germline V lookup: CDR1 SGHTA, CDR2 FQGNSA. Unmatched junction bases numbered 10, after V lost 6 bases and J lost 9 bases. CDR3 length: 16 amino acids. The whole variable domain, filled in from reference TRBV7-2 and TRBJ2-1, reads GAGVSQSPSNKVTEKGKDVELRCDPISGHTALYWYRQSLGQGLEFLIYFQGNSAPDKSGLPSDRFSAERTGGSVSTLTIQRTQQEDSAVYLCASRTGGTSGSPEQFFGPGTRLTVL.

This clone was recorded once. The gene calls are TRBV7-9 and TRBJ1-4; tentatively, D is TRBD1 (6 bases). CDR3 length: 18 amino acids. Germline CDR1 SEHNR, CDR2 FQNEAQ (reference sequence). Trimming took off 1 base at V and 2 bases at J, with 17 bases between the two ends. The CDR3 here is CASSLESPSGATNEKLFF. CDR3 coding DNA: TGTGCCAGCAGCTTAGAATCCCCGTCAGGGGCTACTAATGAAAAACTGTTTTTT.

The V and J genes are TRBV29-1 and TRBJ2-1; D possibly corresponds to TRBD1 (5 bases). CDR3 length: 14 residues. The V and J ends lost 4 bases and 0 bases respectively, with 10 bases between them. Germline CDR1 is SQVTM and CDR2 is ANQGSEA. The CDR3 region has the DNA TGCAGCGTTGTGGGGCAGGGCTCCTACAATGAGCAGTTCTTC. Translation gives CSVVGQGSYNEQFF.

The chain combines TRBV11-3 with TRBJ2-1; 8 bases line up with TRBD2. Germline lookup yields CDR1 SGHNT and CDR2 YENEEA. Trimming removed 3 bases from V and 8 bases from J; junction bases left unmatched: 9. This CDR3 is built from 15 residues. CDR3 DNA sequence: TGTGCCAGCAGCTTCACGGGAGGGGGAAGCGATGAGCAGTTCTTC. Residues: CASSFTGGGSDEQFF.

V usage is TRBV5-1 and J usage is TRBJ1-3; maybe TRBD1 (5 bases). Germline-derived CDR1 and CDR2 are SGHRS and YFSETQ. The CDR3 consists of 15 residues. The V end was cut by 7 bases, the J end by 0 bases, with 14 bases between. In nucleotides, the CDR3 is TGCGCCAGCGGGCAGGGTGAAGGCTCTGGAAACACCATATATTTT. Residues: CASGQGEGSGNTIYF.

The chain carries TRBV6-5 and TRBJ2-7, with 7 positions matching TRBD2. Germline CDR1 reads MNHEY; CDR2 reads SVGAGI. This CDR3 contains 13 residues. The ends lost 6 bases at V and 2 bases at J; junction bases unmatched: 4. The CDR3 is CASRGGSTYEQYF. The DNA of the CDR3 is TGTGCCAGCAGGGGCGGGAGTACCTACGAGCAGTACTTC.

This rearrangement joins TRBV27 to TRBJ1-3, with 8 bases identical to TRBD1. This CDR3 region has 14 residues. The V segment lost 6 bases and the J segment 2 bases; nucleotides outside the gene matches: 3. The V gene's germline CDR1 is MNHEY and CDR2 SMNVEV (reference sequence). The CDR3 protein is CASRTGVPGNTIYF. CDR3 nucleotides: TGTGCCAGCAGGACAGGGGTACCTGGAAACACCATATATTTT.

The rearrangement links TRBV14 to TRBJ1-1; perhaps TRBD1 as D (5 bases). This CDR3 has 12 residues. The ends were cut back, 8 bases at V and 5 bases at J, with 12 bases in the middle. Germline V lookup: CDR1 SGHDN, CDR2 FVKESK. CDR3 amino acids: CASGHYGTEAFF. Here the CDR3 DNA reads TGTGCCAGCGGACATTACGGGACTGAAGCTTTCTTT.

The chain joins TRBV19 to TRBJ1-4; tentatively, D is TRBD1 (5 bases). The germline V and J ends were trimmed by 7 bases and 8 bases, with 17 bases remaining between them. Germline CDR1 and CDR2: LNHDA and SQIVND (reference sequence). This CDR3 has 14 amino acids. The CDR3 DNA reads TGTGCCAGTACCACCGGGACTAGTCTCGAAAAACTGTTTTTT. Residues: CASTTGTSLEKLFF.

The CDR3 spells CATSRDLGQGGYEQYF. DNA for the CDR3: TGTGCCACCAGCAGAGATTTGGGGCAGGGAGGCTACGAGCAGTACTTC. This chain joins TRBV15 and TRBJ2-7, with a tentative D call TRBD2 (6 bases). Germline CDR1 is LNHNV and CDR2 is YYDKDF (reference sequence). V was clipped by 0 bases and J by 3 bases, with 15 bases between them. CDR3 length equals 16 residues.

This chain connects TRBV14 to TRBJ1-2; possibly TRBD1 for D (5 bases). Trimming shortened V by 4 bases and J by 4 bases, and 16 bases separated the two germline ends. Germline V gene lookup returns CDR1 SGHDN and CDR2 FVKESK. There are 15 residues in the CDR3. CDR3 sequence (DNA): TGTGCCAGCAGCCTCCAGGGCGTTGCGGTCTATGGCTACACCTTC. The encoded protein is CASSLQGVAVYGYTF.

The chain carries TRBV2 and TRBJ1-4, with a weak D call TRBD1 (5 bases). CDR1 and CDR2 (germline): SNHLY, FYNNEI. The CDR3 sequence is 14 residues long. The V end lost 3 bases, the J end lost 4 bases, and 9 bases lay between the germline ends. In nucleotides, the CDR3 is TGTGCCAGCAGTGATGCAGGGCTTAATGAAAAACTGTTTTTT. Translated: CASSDAGLNEKLFF.